A selection of T cell receptor beta chains follows, all from one sample in a study of T cell changes during pregnancy in multiple sclerosis. Some clones are missing from TCRdb's copy, which holds only in-frame ones; the method was immunoSEQ multiplex PCR. The table records some 70,000 clones, around 92% of them present only once. Sequenced here: peripheral blood, sampled in the first trimester of pregnancy. These receptors were collected from a female donor with multiple sclerosis, enrolled in a pregnancy study. CDR3s leave out the opening cysteine and the closing phenylalanine or tryptophan. A D gene is named only where the DNA matches it firmly.

v_gene,d_gene,j_gene,CDR3aa
TRBV5-6,.,TRBJ1-1,ASSLGWGRNTEAF
TRBV5-1,.,TRBJ2-5,ASSGGRGETQY
TRBV28,TRBD1,TRBJ2-5,ASSLTGGKEQETQY
TRBV9,.,TRBJ2-1,ASSVGLVGDGEQF
TRBV6-6,.,TRBJ2-1,ASSSARGYNEQF
TRBV9,.,TRBJ1-4,ASSPARGEKLF
TRBV9,TRBD2,TRBJ2-2,ASSVVPSGGIGELF
TRBV5-1,.,TRBJ2-1,ASSSRQGSYNEQF
TRBV6-1,.,TRBJ2-7,ASSEYGTLTYEQY
TRBV19,.,TRBJ1-4,ASSIFLRANEKLF
TRBV15,.,TRBJ2-3,ATSRGLSSTDTQY
TRBV9,TRBD2,TRBJ2-2,ASSVASGSNGELF
TRBV30,.,TRBJ1-4,AWSGVAGAYEKLF
TRBV27,TRBD2,TRBJ2-7,ASRTSGRLNEQY
TRBV5-7,.,TRBJ1-6,ASSLVRRRRGSFPLH
TRBV5-4,TRBD2,TRBJ2-7,ASSSIAGREQY
TRBV20-1,TRBD1,TRBJ1-2,SARTGYGYT
TRBV7-9,TRBD1,TRBJ1-4,ASSSTGEGTNEKLF
TRBV7-9,.,TRBJ2-5,ASSPSSASTETQY
TRBV6-1,TRBD1,TRBJ2-4,ASSPFPTGGEIQY
TRBV18,.,TRBJ2-2,ASSPRGGPSTGELF
TRBV7-8,TRBD1,TRBJ2-1,ASSPRTGRSNEQF
TRBV7-6,TRBD2,TRBJ2-1,ASSSVAGLKF
TRBV2,TRBD1,TRBJ1-2,ASSERGQETSANYGYT
TRBV29-1,TRBD2,TRBJ2-7,SVGRVAGDEQY
TRBV5-8,TRBD1,TRBJ1-1,ASSLRTGSAEAF
TRBV30,TRBD2,TRBJ2-3,AWRKYRGGPSSTDTQY
TRBV14,TRBD1,TRBJ1-6,ASSHAGGNSPLH
TRBV5-1,TRBD2,TRBJ2-2,ASSLVSSGYTGELF
TRBV27,TRBD2,TRBJ2-2,ASSKRLAGATGELF
TRBV5-1,.,TRBJ2-1,ASSLSPGAAGVDYNEQF
TRBV19,.,TRBJ1-5,ASKLRDHQPQH
TRBV5-1,.,TRBJ2-2,ASSLGTPSNTGELF
TRBV10-3,.,TRBJ2-3,AISPGGRASTDTQY
TRBV18,.,TRBJ2-1,ASSTLASSYNEQF
TRBV5-1,TRBD2,TRBJ2-3,ASSNPERGASYTQY
TRBV6-6,TRBD1,TRBJ1-4,ASRTTGRFEKLF
TRBV27,TRBD1,TRBJ2-3,ASSLEGAPSTDTQY
TRBV6-6,TRBD2,TRBJ2-5,ASSYSTGVAGGTQY
TRBV10-2,TRBD2,TRBJ2-3,ASRGGSGGWGTDTQY
TRBV7-3,TRBD2,TRBJ2-2,ASSNPSGGNTGELF
TRBV6-6,.,TRBJ2-7,ASALAVSYEQY
TRBV11-1,TRBD2,TRBJ2-1,ASSFILAGSSYNEQF
TRBV5-4,TRBD2,TRBJ2-1,ASSAGGSSYNEQF
TRBV19,TRBD1,TRBJ1-6,ASRNGQGGSPLH
TRBV29-1,.,TRBJ2-2,SVSGVANTGELF
TRBV4-1,TRBD1,TRBJ1-4,ASSQTPGTVMEKLF
TRBV7-9,.,TRBJ1-1,ASSPSGTALSEAF
TRBV7-2,.,TRBJ2-1,ALGDQSSYNEQF
TRBV30,.,TRBJ1-6,AWSVDSGADSPLH
TRBV25-1,.,TRBJ2-3,ASSESGRVTDTQY
TRBV5-8,TRBD2,TRBJ2-3,ASSFVSDGGMDTQY
TRBV5-4,.,TRBJ2-3,ASSSIARTNTDTQY
TRBV18,.,TRBJ2-3,ASSSLASDTQY
TRBV7-3,TRBD2,TRBJ2-1,ASSLTGGPYNEQF
TRBV7-8,TRBD2,TRBJ2-2,ASSRHIAGENTGELF
TRBV18,.,TRBJ1-2,ASSPSVLLNYGYT
TRBV4-2,.,TRBJ2-7,ASSQDGGEPNEQY